These 2 T cell receptor beta chains came from one sample sequenced in a study of T-cell reconstitution after alpha-beta-depleted transplantation in children. This sample's TCRbeta library carried unique molecular identifier barcodes. A single record per CDR3 protein comes from TCRdb applying MiXCR to the PCR reads. The sample contains around 600,000 distinct CDR3 sequences, about 10% of which appear only once. The sample here was PBMCs from the stem cell graft donor, taken from the stem cell graft. The receptors were sampled from a human donor who donated a stem cell graft to a child with acute myeloid leukemia.

This clonotype was picked up a small number of times. The chain employs TRBV15 and TRBJ2-4; weak D call: TRBD2 (6 bases). The V gene lost 1 base and the J gene lost 1 base, with 17 bases spanning the gap. Looked up from germline, CDR1 is LNHNV and CDR2 is YYDKDF (reference sequence). The CDR3 sequence is 18 residues long. The CDR3 loop reads CATSRGPISGGAKNIQYF. The DNA for the CDR3 is TGTGCCACCAGCAGAGGGCCTATTAGCGGTGGGGCCAAAAACATTCAGTACTTC.

The chain recombines TRBV27 with TRBJ2-3; D ambiguous. Germline-derived CDR1 and CDR2 are MNHEY and SMNVEV (reference sequence). Trimming stripped 3 bases from V and 5 bases from J, with 9 bases between. The CDR3 extends over 13 amino acids. The CDR3 nucleotides are TGTGCCAGCAGTTTTGGAGCGAAAGATACGCAGTATTTT. This gives the protein CASSFGAKDTQYF.